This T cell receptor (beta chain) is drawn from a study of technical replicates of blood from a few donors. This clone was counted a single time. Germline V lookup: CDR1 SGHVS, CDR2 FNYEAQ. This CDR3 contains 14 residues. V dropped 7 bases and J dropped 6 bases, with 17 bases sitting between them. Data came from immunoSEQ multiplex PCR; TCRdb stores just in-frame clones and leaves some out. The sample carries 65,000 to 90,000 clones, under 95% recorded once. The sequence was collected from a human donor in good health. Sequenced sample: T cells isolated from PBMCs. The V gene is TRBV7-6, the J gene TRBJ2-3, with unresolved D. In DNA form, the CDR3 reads TGTGCCAGCACCCTTGAGGCTCATGGGGATACGCAGTATTTT. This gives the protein CASTLEAHGDTQYF.